This T cell receptor beta chain emerged from a study of T cells in localized non-small cell lung cancer. General study findings and limits: It was uninvolved adjacent lung that showed the highest T cell clonality, exceeding tumor.

Sequenced by immunoSEQ multiplex PCR; TCRdb stores in-frame clones only, minus some. The sample lists around 600 clones; 20% to 30% were seen once. The CDR3 runs to 15 residues. Per germline, CDR1 SGHNT and CDR2 YENEEA. V lost 5 bases, J lost 2 bases, and 4 bases stayed unmatched. According to the study, adjacent lung free of atypia was obtained at least 2 cm from the tumor margin. In its sample, this clone was seen a few times. Its antigen is not known. This TCR was recovered from a male donor older than 55 with stage III lung adenocarcinoma. The specimen was normal lung tissue next to the tumor, collected before any cancer treatment. V usage is TRBV11-3 and J usage is TRBJ2-7, with 12 bases lining up with TRBD2. CDR3: CASSLLAGGPYEQYF. The DNA of the CDR3 is TGTGCCAGCAGCCTTCTAGCGGGGGGGCCCTACGAGCAGTACTTC.